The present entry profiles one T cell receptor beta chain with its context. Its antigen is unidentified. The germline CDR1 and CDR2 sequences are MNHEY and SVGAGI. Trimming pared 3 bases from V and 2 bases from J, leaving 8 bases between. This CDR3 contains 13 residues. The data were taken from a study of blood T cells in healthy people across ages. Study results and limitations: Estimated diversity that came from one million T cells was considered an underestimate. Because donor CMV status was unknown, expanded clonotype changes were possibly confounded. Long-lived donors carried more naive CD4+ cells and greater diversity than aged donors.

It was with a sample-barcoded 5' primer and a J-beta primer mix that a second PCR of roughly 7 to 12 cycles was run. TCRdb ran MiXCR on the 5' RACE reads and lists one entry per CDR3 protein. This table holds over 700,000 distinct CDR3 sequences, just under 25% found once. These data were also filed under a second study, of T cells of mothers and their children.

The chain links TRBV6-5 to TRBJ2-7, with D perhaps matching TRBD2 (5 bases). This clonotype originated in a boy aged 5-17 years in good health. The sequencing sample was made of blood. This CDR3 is CASSYVGAYEQYF. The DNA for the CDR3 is TGTGCCAGCAGTTATGTCGGGGCCTACGAGCAGTACTTC.